A single sample is the source of the 20 T cell receptor beta chains below, sequenced in a study of blood T cells in healthy people across ages. A sample-barcoded 5' primer and a J-beta primer mix were used in a second PCR of about 7 to 12 cycles. TCRdb reprocessed the 5' RACE reads via MiXCR and lists one record per CDR3 protein. The repertoire holds about 800,000 distinct CDR3 sequences, with about 25% as singletons. The same sample was also studied in work on T cells of mothers and their children.

Specimen: blood. Receptor source: a boy aged 5-17 years in good health.

This clonotype was seen more than once but under ten times. The chain employs TRBV5-6 and TRBJ2-5; D is unclear. CDR3 length: 14 amino acids. Trimming left V 1 base short and J 1 base short, with 8 bases between. Germline values: CDR1 SGHDT, CDR2 YYEEEE. CDR3: CASSLWARQETQYF. Here the CDR3 DNA reads TGTGCCAGCAGCTTGTGGGCGCGCCAAGAGACCCAGTACTTC.

This clonotype has a handful of counts. The V call is TRBV12-3 or TRBV12-4, the J call TRBJ1-6; a possible D gene is TRBD1 (6 bases). The ends were cut back, 1 base at V and 0 bases at J, with 13 bases in the middle. The CDR3 extends over 18 amino acids. CDR3 coding DNA: TGTGCCAGCAGTTTAGTCAGACGGGGGCTCTCCTATAATTCACCCCTCCACTTT. This gives the protein CASSLVRRGLSYNSPLHF.

In its sample, this clonotype was seen a few times. This chain uses TRBV10-3 with TRBJ2-1; 8 bases align to TRBD2. The germline V gene has CDR1 ENHRY and CDR2 SYGVKD. Trimming took 3 bases from V and 0 from J; bases not matched to a gene: 4. The CDR3 length is 16 residues. The CDR3 protein is CAISDSGVRSYNEQFF. The CDR3 region has the DNA TGTGCCATCAGTGATAGCGGGGTACGCTCCTACAATGAGCAGTTCTTC.

This clonotype was seen only a few times. The V call is TRBV6-5, the J call TRBJ2-1, with D tentatively TRBD1 or TRBD2 (6 bases each). Germline V gene data show CDR1 as MNHEY and CDR2 as SVGAGI. V was trimmed by 10 bases and J by 4 bases, leaving 14 bases between them. CDR3 length equals 13 residues. The CDR3 nucleotides read TGTGCCATCCGGAGGGGGAAGTACAATGAGCAGTTCTTC. Translation: CAIRRGKYNEQFF.

The gene calls are TRBV12-3 or TRBV12-4 and TRBJ1-3; TRBD1 matches at 8 bases. This CDR3 has 15 amino acids. Unmatched junction bases numbered 9, after V lost 10 bases and J lost 1 base. The DNA of the CDR3 is TGTGCCATCAAGGACAGGGAGGCTTCTGGAAACACCATATATTTT. Translation: CAIKDREASGNTIYF.

V gene TRBV29-1 combines with J gene TRBJ2-2; possibly TRBD1 or TRBD2 for D (6 bases each). Germline loops: CDR1 SQVTM, CDR2 ANQGSEA. V lost 4 bases to trimming and J lost 0 bases, with 12 bases between them. There are 15 residues in the CDR3. CDR3 region: CSVVAGTSNTGELFF. The DNA of the CDR3 is TGCAGCGTTGTGGCGGGGACATCGAACACCGGGGAGCTGTTTTTT.

This clonotype was detected only a few times. This sequence joins TRBV15 and TRBJ1-2, with D possibly matching TRBD1 (5 bases). Trimming took off 8 bases at V and 0 bases at J, with 7 bases between the two ends. Germline V gives CDR1 LNHNV, CDR2 YYDKDF (reference sequence). CDR3 length equals 12 residues. In nucleotides, the CDR3 is TGTGCCACCGGGACCGCTAACTATGGCTACACCTTC. Its protein is CATGTANYGYTF.

The rearrangement links TRBV28 to TRBJ1-3; no definite D call. V was clipped by 5 bases and J by 2 bases, with 16 bases between them. The germline V gene encodes CDR1 MDHEN and CDR2 SYDVKM. The CDR3 length is 16 residues. The CDR3 sequence is CASSVPGKTPGNTIYF. The CDR3 DNA reads TGTGCCAGCAGTGTCCCAGGAAAGACCCCTGGAAACACCATATATTTT.

This clonotype has a handful of counts. The chain joins TRBV29-1 to TRBJ1-5; a weak D match, TRBD1 (5 bases). Germline CDR1 reads SQVTM; CDR2 reads ANQGSEA. CDR3 length: 11 residues. V dropped 7 bases and J dropped 2 bases, with 6 bases sitting between them. The CDR3 nucleotides read TGCAGCGCGGGGGGCAATCAGCCCCAGCATTTT. The encoded protein is CSAGGNQPQHF.

V gene TRBV20-1 combines with J gene TRBJ2-7; 8 bases line up with TRBD2. The CDR3 loop spans 13 amino acids. The V gene's germline CDR1 is DFQATT and CDR2 SNEGSKA (reference sequence). V lost 5 bases and J lost 2; bases outside the gene matches: 5. The CDR3 region is CSAVLAAPYEQYF. The CDR3, as DNA: TGCAGTGCTGTACTAGCGGCCCCCTACGAGCAGTACTTC.

V usage is TRBV7-2 and J usage is TRBJ2-1; TRBD2 matches 9 bases. V shed 4 bases and J 2 bases; nucleotides not matched to a gene: 12. Per germline, CDR1 SGHTA and CDR2 FQGNSA. The CDR3 runs to 18 residues. The DNA of the CDR3 is TGTGCCAGCAGCTCACGCCTTATAGCGGGAGCCCCCTACAATGAGCAGTTCTTC. This gives the protein CASSSRLIAGAPYNEQFF.

This clonotype appeared a few times. The rearrangement uses TRBV12-3 or TRBV12-4 and TRBJ2-7; weak D call: TRBD2 (5 bases). This CDR3 region has 13 residues. Trimming took off 1 base at V and 4 bases at J, with 8 bases between the two ends. Written as DNA, the CDR3 is TGTGCCAGCAGTTTAGAACGAGGGTACGAGCAGTACTTC. Its protein product is CASSLERGYEQYF.

The table lists this clonotype with many counts. The chain links TRBV6-6 to TRBJ1-2; D is unresolved. The CDR3 is 14 amino acids. V dropped 0 bases and J dropped 6 bases, with 11 bases sitting between them. Germline V gene lookup returns CDR1 MNHNY and CDR2 SVGAGI (reference sequence). CDR3 in amino acids: CASSYSGGGDGYTF. DNA of the CDR3: TGTGCCAGCAGTTACTCGGGCGGAGGAGATGGCTACACCTTC.

For the CDR3, the DNA is TGTGCCAGCAGTCCAACTGGACAGGGGGCTAACTATGGCTACACCTTC. This encodes CASSPTGQGANYGYTF. The rearrangement uses TRBV28 and TRBJ1-2; 10 bases fit TRBD1. Germline V gene lookup returns CDR1 MDHEN and CDR2 SYDVKM. The CDR3 spans 16 residues. J gave up 0 bases and V 5 bases, and 6 bases lay outside the gene matches.

The chain links TRBV19 to TRBJ2-1; D unclear. The CDR3 extends over 13 amino acids. Germline values: CDR1 LNHDA, CDR2 SQIVND (reference sequence). The V and J ends lost 5 bases and 4 bases respectively, with 9 bases between them. Here the CDR3 DNA reads TGTGCCAGTAGTGCGGCGATGTACAATGAGCAGTTCTTC. It codes for CASSAAMYNEQFF.

The chain recombines TRBV7-2 with TRBJ2-7, with 7 bases aligning to TRBD1. Germline V gene lookup returns CDR1 SGHTA and CDR2 FQGNSA. Trimming cost V 5 bases and J 3 bases; bases outside gene matches: 7. This CDR3 is 14 amino acids long. The DNA of the CDR3 is TGTGCCAGCAGCGCAAGGACAGGAGGCTACGAGCAGTACTTC. Protein: CASSARTGGYEQYF.

This clonotype was seen more than once but under ten times. The CDR3 DNA sequence: TGCAGTGCTGACCTTCCGGGCTCCTACAATGAGCAGTTCTTC. Its protein product is CSADLPGSYNEQFF. The chain employs TRBV20-1 and TRBJ2-1; D unclear. Trimming stripped 5 bases from V and 0 bases from J, with 11 bases between. The germline V gene has CDR1 DFQATT and CDR2 SNEGSKA (reference sequence). The CDR3 covers 14 residues.

The rearrangement uses TRBV18 and TRBJ1-4; TRBD1 might be the D (5 bases). V dropped 2 bases and J dropped 7 bases, with 14 bases sitting between them. Germline lookup yields CDR1 KGHSH and CDR2 LQKENI. This CDR3 is 15 amino acids long. CDR3: CASSPSGGITEKLFF. The CDR3 coding sequence is TGTGCCAGCTCACCAAGCGGGGGGATCACTGAAAAACTGTTTTTT.

Many counts were recorded for this clonotype. The rearrangement links TRBV7-2 to TRBJ2-5, with D perhaps TRBD2 (6 bases). Trimming pared 5 bases from V and 5 bases from J, leaving 21 bases between. Germline V CDR1 and CDR2: SGHTA, FQGNSA. The CDR3 consists of 16 residues. CDR3 protein: CASSPNRLEWRETQYF. Written as DNA, the CDR3 is TGTGCCAGCAGCCCAAATCGACTAGAATGGCGGGAGACCCAGTACTTC.

This clonotype came up a few times. This chain uses TRBV4-3 with TRBJ2-2, with D possibly matching TRBD2 (6 bases). The CDR3 runs to 16 residues. V shed 0 bases and J shed 3 bases, with 11 bases lying between them. Germline V gene sequence: CDR1 LGHNA, CDR2 YSLEER. CDR3 in amino acids: CASSQDWAGYTGELFF. The CDR3 bases are TGCGCCAGCAGCCAAGATTGGGCGGGGTACACCGGGGAGCTGTTTTTT.